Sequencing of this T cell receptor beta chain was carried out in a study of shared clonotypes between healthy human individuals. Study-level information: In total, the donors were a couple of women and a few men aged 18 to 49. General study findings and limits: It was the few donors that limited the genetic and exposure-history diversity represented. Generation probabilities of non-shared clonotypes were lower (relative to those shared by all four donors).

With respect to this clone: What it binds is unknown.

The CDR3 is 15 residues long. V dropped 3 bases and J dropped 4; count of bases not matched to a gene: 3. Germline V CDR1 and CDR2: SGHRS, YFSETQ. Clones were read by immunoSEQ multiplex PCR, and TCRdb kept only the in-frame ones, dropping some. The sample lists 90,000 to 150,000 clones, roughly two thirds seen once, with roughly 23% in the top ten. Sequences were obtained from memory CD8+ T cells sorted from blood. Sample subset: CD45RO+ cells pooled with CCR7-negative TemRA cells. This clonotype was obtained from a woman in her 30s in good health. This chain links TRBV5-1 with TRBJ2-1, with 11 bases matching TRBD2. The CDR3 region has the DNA TGCGCCAGCAGCTCTGCTAGCGGGGGGTACAATGAGCAGTTCTTC. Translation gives CASSSASGGYNEQFF.